These 7 T cell receptor beta chains were all obtained from the same sample, sequenced in a study of cytomegalovirus exposure and HLA in healthy donors. Measured with immunoSEQ multiplex PCR; TCRdb has only the in-frame clones, and not every one. This table holds over 200,000 clones, about 90% found once. The sample taken for sequencing was PBMCs. All receptors come from a woman younger than 30 in good health and CMV-seronegative.

The rearrangement joins TRBV5-1 to TRBJ2-1; D may be TRBD2 (5 bases). V was shortened by 4 bases and J by 7 bases, with 15 bases between the two germline ends. From germline, CDR1 is SGHRS and CDR2 YFSETQ. The CDR3 is 14 amino acids. CDR3 loop: CASSLDSTENEQFF. CDR3 bases: TGCGCCAGCAGCCTGGACTCTACAGAGAATGAGCAGTTCTTC.

The chain employs TRBV28 and TRBJ2-6; 10 nucleotides agree with TRBD1. V shed 5 bases and J 3 bases; nucleotides not matched to a gene: 10. From germline, CDR1 is MDHEN and CDR2 SYDVKM. The CDR3 totals 18 residues. CDR3 sequence (DNA): TGTGCCAGCAGTCGACCTCGGGACAGGGGTCGTGGGGCCAACGTCCTGACTTTC. Amino acids: CASSRPRDRGRGANVLTF.

The genes are TRBV29-1 and TRBJ2-3, with TRBD1 as a possible D gene (5 bases). The CDR3 is 14 residues long. CDR1 is SQVTM, CDR2 ANQGSEA, per germline. V lost 5 bases to trimming and J lost 0 bases, with 12 bases between them. The CDR3: CSVQGLPSTDTQYF. CDR3 bases: TGCAGCGTTCAGGGTCTCCCCAGCACAGATACGCAGTATTTT.

The genes are TRBV2 and TRBJ2-2, with 16 bases fitting TRBD2. CDR3 length equals 18 residues. V was clipped by 3 bases and J by 5 bases; unmatched bases: 6. From germline, CDR1 is SNHLY and CDR2 FYNNEI. The CDR3 protein is CASSEGLAGGNRTGELFF. CDR3 bases: TGTGCCAGCAGTGAGGGACTAGCGGGAGGGAATCGGACCGGGGAGCTGTTTTTT.

V is TRBV10-2 and J is TRBJ2-7, with D tentatively TRBD1 (6 bases). V was clipped by 5 bases and J by 2 bases, with 16 bases between them. This CDR3 is 15 amino acids long. The germline CDR1 and CDR2 sequences are WSHSY and SAAADI. CDR3 DNA sequence: TGCGCCAGCAGTTCTTCCGGGGACAATCCCTACGAGCAGTACTTC. Translated, it gives CASSSSGDNPYEQYF.

The chain links TRBV6-5 to TRBJ2-7, with 10 positions matching TRBD2. CDR1 and CDR2 from the germline V gene are MNHEY and SVGAGI. The CDR3 is 15 amino acids. The V and J ends lost 0 bases and 4 bases, in that order; junction bases with no gene match: 3. CDR3 bases: TGTGCCAGCAGTTACTCAACAGCGGGAGGGTACGAGCAGTACTTC. Its translation: CASSYSTAGGYEQYF.

This chain joins TRBV6-1 and TRBJ1-1; D possibly corresponds to TRBD1 (6 bases). V lost 2 bases, J lost 1 base, and 8 bases lay in between. Per germline, CDR1 MNHNS and CDR2 SASEGT. The CDR3 consists of 14 residues. This chain's CDR3 is CASSEWDKNTEAFF. Here the CDR3 DNA reads TGTGCCAGCAGTGAATGGGACAAGAACACTGAAGCTTTCTTT.